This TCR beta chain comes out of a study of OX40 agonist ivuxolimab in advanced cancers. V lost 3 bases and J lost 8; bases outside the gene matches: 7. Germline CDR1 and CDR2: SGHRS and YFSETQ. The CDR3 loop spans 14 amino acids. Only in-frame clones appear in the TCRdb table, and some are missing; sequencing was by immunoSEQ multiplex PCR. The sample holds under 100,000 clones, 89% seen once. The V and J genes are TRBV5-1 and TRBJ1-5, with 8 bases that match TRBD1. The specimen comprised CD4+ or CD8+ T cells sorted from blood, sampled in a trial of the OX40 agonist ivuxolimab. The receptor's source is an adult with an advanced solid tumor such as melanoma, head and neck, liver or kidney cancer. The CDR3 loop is CASSSGQGEEPQHF. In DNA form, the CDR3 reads TGCGCCAGCAGCTCCGGACAGGGTGAGGAGCCCCAGCATTTT.